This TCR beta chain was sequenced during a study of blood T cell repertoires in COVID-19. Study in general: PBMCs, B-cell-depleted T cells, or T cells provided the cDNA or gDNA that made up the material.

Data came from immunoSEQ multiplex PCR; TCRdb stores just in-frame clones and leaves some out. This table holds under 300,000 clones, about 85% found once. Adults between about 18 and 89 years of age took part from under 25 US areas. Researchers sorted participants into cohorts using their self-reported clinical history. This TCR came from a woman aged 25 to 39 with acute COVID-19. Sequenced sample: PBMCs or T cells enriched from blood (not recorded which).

CDR3 loop: CASSQTGTSGGFQETQYF. CDR3 sequence (DNA): TGTGCCAGCAGTCAAACCGGGACTAGCGGGGGGTTCCAAGAGACCCAGTACTTC. The chain is built from TRBV25-1 and TRBJ2-5; 15 bases line up with TRBD2. The CDR3 loop spans 18 amino acids. The germline gives CDR1 MGHDK, CDR2 SYGVNS. The ends lost 5 bases at V and 1 base at J; junction bases unmatched: 8.